This T cell receptor (beta chain) comes out of a study of regulatory T cells in long-lasting Graves disease (dated by TCRdb to the early 2020s). With regard to the full study: In the newly diagnosed Graves' disease group, patients had been taking antithyroid drugs for less than 3 months. Patients with persistent Graves' disease were compared with patients with newly diagnosed Graves' disease using TCR sequencing and RNA sequencing of peripheral blood. The study was registered as a clinical trial and conducted in China. A total of approximately 35 samples were covered by TCR sequencing, comprising 13 persistent and around 20 newly diagnosed Graves' disease patients. What the research found in general, with its limitations: Lower TCR Shannon entropy and fewer highly expanded clones were observed in persistent Graves' disease patients than in newly diagnosed patients, which suggested clonal expansion. More public clonotypes were shared among persistent patients (fewer than 3,000) than among newly diagnosed patients (roughly 1,000). Only peripheral blood was studied, because thyroid tissue, the primary lesion, was inaccessible. Only the TCR beta chain was sequenced and analyzed. Persistent disease showed preferential use of TRBV28, TRBJ1-2 and TRBJ2-5, whereas newly diagnosed disease favored TRBV20-1 and TRBJ2-1. The authors noted that the small sample size was a limitation that may lower accuracy.

This clonotype has a count of ten or more. Its antigen is unknown. Nothing much larger sits one base from this clone, and base qualities are not available. Libraries were prepared through multiplex PCR. The sequencer was an Illumina HiSeq 4000. TCR beta libraries were built with iRepertoire HTBI primers and Arm-PCR amplification of CDR3 regions. Before sequencing, the PCR products underwent gel purification. As for the authors' bioinformatics: Across samples, roughly 60 TRBV and 13 to 15 TRBJ segments were identified and used for gene usage analysis of CDR3 amino acid clonotypes. COPE and FqMerger were used to merge the filtered high-quality paired reads into contigs. BLAST was used to align contigs to the IMGT TRBV, TRBD and TRBJ reference genes, and CDR3 was defined following IMGT. Any clonotype with a frequency above 0.1% was classified as a highly expanded clone. Shannon entropy was used to measure repertoire diversity, and the Gini coefficient was used to measure V-J evenness. Clonotypes shared by more than one individual were considered public. The raw public data were reprocessed by TCRdb itself: fastp quality trimming at Q25, MiXCR clonotype calling, in-frame beta chains only. A single entry per CDR3 protein holds the most common genes and DNA from its merged rows. TCRdb's processing, not the authors', yielded these V and J calls. The sample table shows 350,000 to 450,000 distinct CDR3 sequences, and about a sixth are seen once. The ten top clones hold 25% to 30% of the sample.

CDR1 is given as SEHNR and CDR2 as FQNEAQ, both from the germline V gene (reference sequence). Inclusive of the bounding cysteine and phenylalanine, the CDR3 is 14 residues long. Only the CDR3 part of the read is kept: 42 bases, read in frame from the first base. The V and J ends are trimmed by 2 bases and 1 base, leaving 7 bases between them. Reading the label with the study, this specimen's time point is: newly diagnosed GD, antithyroid drugs for less than 3 months. For both TCR sequencing and RNA sequencing, RNA was extracted from PBMCs using TRIzol. The diagnosis of Graves' disease followed American Thyroid Association guidelines. Patients were recruited from an endocrinology department in Xi'an, China. Each patient gave 7.5 to 10 milliliters of peripheral blood, collected in an EDTA anticoagulant tube. PBMCs were isolated by Ficoll Paque Plus density gradient separation without further T cell sorting. An Agilent 2100 Bioanalyzer and agarose gel were used to check RNA quality, and a NanoDrop 2000 was used to measure RNA concentration.

The same sample was also used in a study of T cells in Graves' hyperthyroidism and ophthalmopathy. As that second study puts it: A patient counted as having stable Graves' hyperthyroidism if no progression to ophthalmopathy occurred over 18 months of follow-up. Hyperthyroidism patients were newly diagnosed, had a disease duration of under 2 months, and were aged 18 to 65 years. Patients with uncontrolled infections, other autoimmune diseases, pregnancy or lactation were excluded. Clinical symptoms, serum thyroxine and TRAb, thyroid ultrasound, and orbital computed tomography formed the basis for the diagnoses. The first round of RT-PCR for the TCR CDR3 was performed with the HTBI primer set and the Qiagen OneStep RT-PCR kit. Most expanded thyroid clonotypes (frequency above 0.001) were also detected in blood, suggesting blood repertoires may reflect thyroid immune responses. In cross-validation, a model built on a 13 V-J signature told ophthalmopathy apart from stable hyperthyroidism with under 90% sensitivity and around 84% specificity, and in testing the same model reached 80%/75%. In validation, the model predicted progression to ophthalmopathy with 65% to 71% sensitivity and over 72% specificity, a median of 6.5 months before onset. To identify TCR V-J signatures that set the groups apart, the researchers used a discovery cohort of more than 95 patients, made up of around 40 with Graves' ophthalmopathy and some 60 with stable Graves' hyperthyroidism. Whether ophthalmopathy could be predicted prospectively was tested in an independent validation cohort made up of approximately 19 hyperthyroidism patients plus 17 patients who later progressed to ophthalmopathy. For training and testing, the 80 to 100 patients in the discovery cohort were randomly divided in a 7:3 ratio. The study also compared thyroid tissue and blood T-cell repertoires from 5 to 7 Graves' hyperthyroidism patients. Once sampling was done, hyperthyroidism patients were given methimazole at a starting dose of 30 mg daily, whereas ophthalmopathy patients were given high-dose intravenous methylprednisolone. Libraries were constructed in a second round of multiplex PCR, after which size selection and purification were carried out. The libraries were sequenced on an Illumina HiSeq2000 using paired-end 100 bp reads. Raw data were processed with SOAPnuke, discarding reads with adapters, uncalled bases, mean Phred below 15, or no exact constant-primer or identifier match. COPE v1.2.5 was used to merge the high-quality paired reads, and each unique nucleotide sequence was defined as a clonotype. MiTCR v1.1 was used to align the clonotypes against IMGT TRBV, TRBD and TRBJ reference segments. Only V-J combinations with frequency above 0.0001, covering 98% to 99.2% of repertoires, were analysed. The TCS score was defined as F50 (clonal expansion) divided by E x V (chaos), with BLOSUM62-based TCRdist calculated between CDR3 peptides within each V-J. Welch's t-statistics and random forest reduced around 510 V-J features to roughly 13, which were used in a naive Bayes classifier (R e1071). Sample size was not statistically predetermined, and blinding of investigators to group allocation was not performed. According to the paper, TCR Vbeta CDR3 sequencing was carried out on about 140 peripheral blood samples, which came from over 40 ophthalmopathy, roughly 75 hyperthyroidism and about 17 progressor patients.

This chain joins TRBV7-9 to TRBJ2-3, with an unclear D gene assignment. This clonotype originated in a man aged 35-49 years with Graves disease. Donor details come from another sample of the same person, matched by shared clones. The sequencing here drew on peripheral blood mononuclear cells (PBMCs), taken at new diagnosis, from a patient treated with antithyroid drugs. This receptor has the CDR3 CASSLFAGTDTQYF. The sequenced DNA is TGTGCCAGCAGCTTATTTGCGGGCACAGATACGCAGTATTTT.